Below, 9 T cell receptor beta chains from the same sample are listed, as sequenced in a study of cytomegalovirus exposure and HLA in healthy donors (TCRdb year 2017). Libraries were made using the immunoSEQ multiplex PCR assay. A mixture of 60 forward primers for TCR Vbeta segments and 13 reverse primers for TCR Jbeta segments was used in the multiplex PCR. In TCRdb, the immuneACCESS table is reduced to in-frame sequences with V and J assigned. These tables do not hold every clone; where another copy was compared, an unresolved V gene accounts for under half, and the others remain unexplained. The sample table holds under 130,000 clones, of which under 85% were seen once. The top ten constitute approximately 1.2% of the sample. What was sequenced was PBMCs. The receptor set was obtained from a man aged 35 to 55 in good health and CMV-seronegative.

The rearrangement links TRBV7-2 to TRBJ2-1, with 7 nucleotides matching TRBD2. Trimming removed 2 bases from V and 11 bases from J; junction bases left unmatched: 6. The CDR3 extends over 13 amino acids. CDR1 is SGHTA, CDR2 FQGNSA, per germline. CDR3 bases: TGTGCCAGCAGCTTATCTGCGGGGGAGAAGCAGTTCTTC. Amino acids: CASSLSAGEKQFF.

This clone was observed a handful of times. The chain carries TRBV6-1 and TRBJ1-3, with 7 bases that match TRBD1. The CDR3 is 15 amino acids. The germline CDR1 and CDR2 sequences are MNHNS and SASEGT. The trim removed 7 bases at V and 2 bases at J, leaving 8 bases unmatched. The CDR3 is CASTTGVWAGNTIYF. DNA of the CDR3: TGTGCCAGCACAACAGGGGTATGGGCTGGAAACACCATATATTTT.

V is TRBV4-1 and J is TRBJ1-3; D is perhaps TRBD1 (6 bases). This CDR3 spans 18 amino acids. The V gene's germline CDR1 is MGHRA and CDR2 YSYEKL. The V end lost 6 bases, the J end lost 1 base, and 22 bases lay between the germline ends. The CDR3 sequence: CASRPGRGGGQSGNTIYF. CDR3 nucleotides: TGCGCCAGCAGACCGGGCCGCGGGGGCGGACAATCTGGAAACACCATATATTTT.

Written as DNA, the CDR3 is TGTGCCAGCCATCCGGGACAGGGGGTTTCCTACGAGCAGTACTTC. Its translation is CASHPGQGVSYEQYF. The chain couples TRBV19 to TRBJ2-7, with TRBD1 matching over 11 bases. The CDR3 length is 15 residues. The V and J ends lost 9 bases and 1 base, in that order; junction bases with no gene match: 8. Germline-derived CDR1 and CDR2 are LNHDA and SQIVND (reference sequence).

A few counts support this clone. V is TRBV19 and J is TRBJ1-2; D perhaps matches TRBD1 (5 bases). CDR3 length: 15 amino acids. Trimming took 5 bases from V and 3 from J, leaving 16 bases between them. Germline V gives CDR1 LNHDA, CDR2 SQIVND (reference sequence). Here the CDR3 reads CASSRGDGGDYGYTF. In DNA form, the CDR3 reads TGTGCCAGTAGTCGGGGGGACGGGGGGGACTATGGCTACACCTTC. The full variable domain, its missing parts supplied by reference TRBV19 and TRBJ1-2, is DGGITQSPKYLFRKEGQNVTLSCEQNLNHDAMYWYRQDPGQGLRLIYYSQIVNDFQKGDIAEGYSVSREKKESFPLTVTSAQKNPTAFYLCASSRGDGGDYGYTFGSGTRLTVV.

The DNA for the CDR3 is TGTGCCAGCAGTGACGGCGGGAGGGGTGAAAAACTGTTTTTT. The encoded protein is CASSDGGRGEKLFF. This chain links TRBV2 with TRBJ1-4; D perhaps matches TRBD1 (5 bases). V dropped 3 bases and J dropped 7 bases, with 12 bases sitting between them. The CDR3 consists of 14 residues. CDR1 SNHLY and CDR2 FYNNEI come from the germline V gene.

The chain combines TRBV4-3 with TRBJ1-1; D is uncertain. V lost 3 bases, J lost 0 bases, and 11 bases lay in between. This CDR3 is built from 15 residues. Germline values: CDR1 LGHNA, CDR2 YSLEER. The DNA of the CDR3 is TGCGCCAGCAGCCAGGAGCCGGTGATGAACACTGAAGCTTTCTTT. Protein sequence: CASSQEPVMNTEAFF.

This clone was seen only a few times. This CDR3 reads CASTAIAGASYNEQFF. The DNA for the CDR3 is TGTGCCAGTACCGCTATAGCGGGAGCCTCCTACAATGAGCAGTTCTTC. The J gene is TRBJ2-1, the V gene TRBV19; 9 bases match TRBD2. Trimming took 7 bases from V and 0 from J; bases not matched to a gene: 7. The CDR3 loop spans 16 amino acids. Germline lookup yields CDR1 LNHDA and CDR2 SQIVND (reference sequence).

This clone has just a few counts. This chain uses TRBV9 with TRBJ2-7, with D maybe TRBD1 (5 bases). Per germline, CDR1 SGDLS and CDR2 YYNGEE. Trimming took off 4 bases at V and 2 bases at J, with 13 bases between the two ends. The CDR3 covers 14 residues. In DNA, the CDR3 is TGTGCCAGCAGCACACAGGAACCACCCTACGAGCAGTACTTC. Its protein is CASSTQEPPYEQYF.